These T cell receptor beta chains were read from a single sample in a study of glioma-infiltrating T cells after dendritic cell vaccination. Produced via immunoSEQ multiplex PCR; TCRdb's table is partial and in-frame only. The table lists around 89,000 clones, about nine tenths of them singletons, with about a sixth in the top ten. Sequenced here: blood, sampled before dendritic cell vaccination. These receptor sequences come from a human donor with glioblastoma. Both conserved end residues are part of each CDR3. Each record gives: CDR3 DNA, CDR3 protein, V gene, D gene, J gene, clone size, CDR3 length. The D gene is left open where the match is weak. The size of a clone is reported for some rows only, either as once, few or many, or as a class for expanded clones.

TGCGCCAGCAGCCGCATAGACAGGGCGGGAGGTCAAGAGACCCAGTACTTC CASSRIDRAGGQETQYF TRBV5-1 NA TRBJ2-5 NA 17
TGTGCCAGCAGCTTACTACCCGCTGAGGTCGAGCAGTACTTC CASSLLPAEVEQYF TRBV11-2 NA TRBJ2-7 NA 14
TGTGCCATTCGACAGACAGGGGTTACCAACGTCCTGACTTTC CAIRQTGVTNVLTF TRBV15 TRBD1 TRBJ2-6 NA 14
TGTGCCTGGACCCTAGCGGGAGGGAGCTACGAGCAGTACTTC CAWTLAGGSYEQYF TRBV30 TRBD2 TRBJ2-7 NA 14
TGTGCCAGCAGCGTAGCCTCAGACCCGCGGATCGCCGGGGAGCTGTTTTTT CASSVASDPRIAGELFF TRBV9 NA TRBJ2-2 once 17
TGTGCCAGCAGCCCTGGAGTGACCCACGTTGTGGAGACCCAGTACTTC CASSPGVTHVVETQYF TRBV7-6 NA TRBJ2-5 NA 16
TGTGCCAGCAGCGCAGACGGGGGGATAGGACAGCCCCAGCATTTT CASSADGGIGQPQHF TRBV9 NA TRBJ1-5 NA 15
TGTGCCAGCAGGAACAGGGCGCTGGGGGCCAACGTCCTGACTTTC CASRNRALGANVLTF TRBV6-1 NA TRBJ2-6 NA 15
TGTGCCAGCAGCTCTCCGGGACAAGGGGACAATGAGCAGTTCTTC CASSSPGQGDNEQFF TRBV7-3 NA TRBJ2-1 NA 15
TGTGCCAGCAGCCCCCGGGTCGTTTACGAGCAGTACTTC CASSPRVVYEQYF TRBV11-2 NA TRBJ2-7 NA 13
TGCGCCAGCAGCTTCGGACAGGGCGACGAGCAGTACTTC CASSFGQGDEQYF TRBV5-1 TRBD1 TRBJ2-7 NA 13
TGTGCCAGCAGGGACTGGACTACCTACCACTACGAGCAGTACTTC CASRDWTTYHYEQYF TRBV2 NA TRBJ2-7 NA 15
TGTGCCAGCAGTTTATACCTAGCGGTGGGCACAGATACGCAGTATTTT CASSLYLAVGTDTQYF TRBV28 TRBD2 TRBJ2-3 NA 16
TGCGCCAGCAGCCGGACAGGGGGATCCTACGAGCAGTACTTC CASSRTGGSYEQYF TRBV4-3 TRBD1 TRBJ2-7 NA 14
TGTGCCAGCAGCGGTCCGGGCGGGGGAGTCGGGGAGCTGTTTTTT CASSGPGGGVGELFF TRBV9 TRBD2 TRBJ2-2 NA 15
TGTGCCAGCAGCCAAGGCTTCCCGGGACTAGCGGGTATATTCTCCTACGAGCAGTACTTC CASSQGFPGLAGIFSYEQYF TRBV14 TRBD2 TRBJ2-7 NA 20
TGTGCCAGCAGCTGGGAGCTTTCGGTCGAGACCCAGTACTTC CASSWELSVETQYF TRBV5-6 NA TRBJ2-5 NA 14
TGCGCCAGCAGCCAAGAGTTACAGGGAGTTAACGGCTACACCTTC CASSQELQGVNGYTF TRBV5-8 NA TRBJ1-2 few 15